Given below is one TCR beta chain in context. The antigen is unknown. TCRdb re-analysed the 5' RACE reads in MiXCR, keeping a single row per CDR3 protein. The table lists roughly 600,000 distinct CDR3 sequences, 18% of them singletons. Trimming shortened V by 0 bases and J by 0 bases, and 9 bases separated the two germline ends. Germline CDR1 reads MGHRA; CDR2 reads YSYEKL. The CDR3 length is 16 residues. The data were taken from a study of T-cell memory formation after mild COVID-19. Findings of the study overall: Among contracting clones, CD4+ were mainly CM/EM and CD8+ enriched in EMRA. Pre-infection memory already had some responding clones, implying cross-reactive memory joined.

This receptor was identified in an adult woman who had mild COVID-19 (a few samples of this study predate the infection). Cell type and time point are not known. V and J are TRBV4-1 and TRBJ2-1; D remains ambiguous. The sequenced sample was PBMCs or a T cell subset sorted from them (not recorded which). The CDR3 sequence: CASSQEFVGSYNEQFF. CDR3 DNA: TGCGCCAGCAGCCAAGAATTCGTCGGCTCCTACAATGAGCAGTTCTTC.